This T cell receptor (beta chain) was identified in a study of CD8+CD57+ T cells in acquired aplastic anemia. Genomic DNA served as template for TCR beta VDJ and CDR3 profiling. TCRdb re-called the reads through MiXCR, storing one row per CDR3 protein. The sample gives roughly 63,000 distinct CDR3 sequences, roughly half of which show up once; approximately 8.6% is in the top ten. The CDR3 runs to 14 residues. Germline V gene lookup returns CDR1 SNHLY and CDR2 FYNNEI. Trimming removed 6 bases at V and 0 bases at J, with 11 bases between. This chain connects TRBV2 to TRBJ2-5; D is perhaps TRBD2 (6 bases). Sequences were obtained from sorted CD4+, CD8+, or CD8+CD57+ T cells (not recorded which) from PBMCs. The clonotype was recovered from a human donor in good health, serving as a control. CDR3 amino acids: CASSAGRYQETQYF. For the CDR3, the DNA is TGTGCCAGCAGCGCGGGACGGTACCAAGAGACCCAGTACTTC.